This T cell receptor beta chain was found in a study of Ad26.COV2.S vaccination and SARS-CoV-2 variants. Treatment given: about 20 received Ad26.COV2.S at low or high dose, single or two shots; roughly five received placebo; per-sample allocation not given. The investigators took samples on day 63 after the first vaccine or placebo injection. TCRdb's copy holds only in-frame clones and misses some; the assay was immunoSEQ multiplex PCR. The sample contains 450,000 to 550,000 clones, about nine tenths of which appear only once. Germline loops: CDR1 SEHNR, CDR2 FQNEAQ (reference sequence). Trimming took off 2 bases at V and 2 bases at J, with 10 bases between the two ends. There are 14 residues in the CDR3.

This TCR derives from a person between 18 and 65 years old who received the Ad26.COV2.S COVID-19 vaccine or a placebo. The sample in question was peripheral blood, obtained in a trial of Ad26.COV2.S vaccine versus placebo. The rearrangement links TRBV7-9 to TRBJ2-7; D remains ambiguous. The CDR3 coding sequence is TGTGCCAGCAGCTTACCGGGTAGAGCCTACGAGCAGTACTTC. Amino acid sequence: CASSLPGRAYEQYF.